This T cell receptor beta chain is from a study of blood T cell repertoires in COVID-19. This clone was observed once. The authors' processing: Estimates of nucleated cell counts were drawn from the amplification of reference gene primers. Profiling relied on immunoSEQ multiplex PCR, and the TCRdb table lists in-frame clones only, not all of them. The DNA was the basis for D and trimming; V, J and clone size are from that table. The table lists about 210,000 clones, around 81% of them singletons. Germline lookup yields CDR1 SGHRS and CDR2 YFSETQ. Trimming removed 3 bases from V and 8 bases from J; junction bases left unmatched: 9. The CDR3 is 15 residues long.

The source is a woman in her forties or fifties with acute COVID-19. Material: PBMCs or T cells enriched from blood (not recorded which). The chain uses TRBV5-1 and TRBJ2-4; 9 bases are a match to TRBD1. The CDR3 sequence: CASSSTGGGIDIQYF. CDR3 nucleotide sequence: TGCGCCAGCAGCTCTACAGGGGGCGGCATTGACATTCAGTACTTC.